This TCR beta chain comes out of a study of blood T cell repertoires in COVID-19. Overall study: Acute and convalescent COVID-19 samples came from the United States, Italy and Spain.

Libraries were prepared by immunoSEQ multiplex PCR; TCRdb keeps only in-frame clonotypes and omits some of them. The data contain roughly 310,000 clones, around nine tenths of them singletons. Germline-derived CDR1 and CDR2 are LNHNV and YYDKDF (reference sequence). J lost 6 bases, V lost 5 bases, and 13 bases had no gene match. The CDR3 runs to 16 residues. The clonotype originates from a woman aged 45 to 65 with active or convalescent COVID-19. The source material was peripheral blood. This chain joins TRBV15 and TRBJ2-1; 7 bases line up with TRBD2. CDR3 coding DNA: TGTGCCACCAGCGCACGGCCGGCGGGAGTGGCCAATGAGCAGTTCTTC. Protein product: CATSARPAGVANEQFF.